Following are 21 T cell receptor beta chains from one sample sequenced in a study of beta chain features in type 1 diabetes. Study-wide results and limits: Across all four CD4+ subsets, people with type 1 diabetes showed modestly shorter TCRB CDR3s.

The authors reverse transcribed all of the isolated RNA, so sequencing captured expressed TCRB transcripts. Using immunoSEQ multiplex PCR, the repertoire was profiled, and TCRdb retains in-frame clones only, with some absent. Of 160,000 or so clones listed, roughly 9% were seen once; the top ten hold 0.7%. These receptors' targets are unknown. The sequenced sample was central memory CD4+ T cells from blood. These receptors originate from a woman aged 25-40 years with type 1 diabetes.

This clone was picked up many times. The V gene is TRBV18, the J gene TRBJ2-1; 8 bases align to TRBD2. V dropped 3 bases and J dropped 1; count of bases not matched to a gene: 8. Germline V gene lookup returns CDR1 KGHSH and CDR2 LQKENI. The CDR3 totals 17 residues. CDR3 coding DNA: TGTGCCAGCTCACCTCGACGTGGCGGGAGGTCCTACAATGAGCAGTTCTTC. Encoded protein: CASSPRRGGRSYNEQFF.

This clone has just a few counts. The chain couples TRBV4-2 to TRBJ2-7, with 7 bases lining up with TRBD1. Germline CDR1 is LGHNA and CDR2 is YNFKEQ. The CDR3 spans 15 residues. V was clipped by 0 bases and J by 3 bases; unmatched bases: 5. Here the CDR3 reads CASSQDQGQYYEQYF. The DNA for the CDR3 is TGTGCCAGCAGCCAAGATCAGGGACAGTACTACGAGCAGTACTTC.

This clone was detected a few times. Other DNA sequences within the sample encode an identical CDR3. This chain joins TRBV5-1 and TRBJ2-5; 11 positions match TRBD2. Germline values: CDR1 SGHRS, CDR2 YFSETQ. The CDR3 contains 15 residues. J lost 4 bases, V lost 0 bases, and 2 bases had no gene match. CDR3 DNA sequence: TGCGCCAGCAGCTTGGCTGGGACTAGCGGAGAGACCCAGTACTTC. Encoded protein: CASSLAGTSGETQYF.

The CDR3 loop is CASPSEGNYGYTF. The CDR3 DNA follows: TGTGCCAGCCCCTCGGAGGGGAACTATGGCTACACCTTC. The rearrangement joins TRBV7-9 to TRBJ1-2, with a tentative D call TRBD1 (5 bases). The CDR3 has 13 amino acids. Germline loops: CDR1 SEHNR, CDR2 FQNEAQ (reference sequence). Trimming stripped 8 bases from V and 2 bases from J, with 12 bases between.

This sequence joins TRBV29-1 and TRBJ1-2; D might be TRBD1 (5 bases). Trimming left V 4 bases short and J 2 bases short, with 11 bases between. Germline V gene lookup returns CDR1 SQVTM and CDR2 ANQGSEA. This CDR3 is 13 amino acids long. The CDR3 loop reads CSVVPGWNYGYTF. The DNA of the CDR3 is TGCAGCGTTGTCCCAGGGTGGAACTATGGCTACACCTTC. Combining the CDR3 with reference TRBV29-1 and TRBJ1-2 gives the whole variable domain SAVISQKPSRDICQRGTSLTIQCQVDSQVTMMFWYRQQPGQSLTLIATANQGSEATYESGFVIDKFPISRPNLTFSTLTVSNMSPEDSSIYLCSVVPGWNYGYTFGSGTRLTVV.

The chain uses TRBV5-4 and TRBJ2-5; D gene uncertain. This CDR3 has 14 amino acids. With 0 bases removed from V and 4 bases from J, the gap between germline ends came to 10 bases. Germline lookup yields CDR1 SGHNT and CDR2 YYREEE (reference sequence). The CDR3 DNA follows: TGTGCCAGCAGCTTGGCCGGGTTAGGAGAGACCCAGTACTTC. Encoded protein: CASSLAGLGETQYF.

This clone was seen only a few times. CDR3: CASSPGLAGWQNIQYF. CDR3 nucleotides: TGTGCCAGCAGTCCCGGACTAGCGGGATGGCAAAACATTCAGTACTTC. The chain has TRBV28 and TRBJ2-4, with 12 bases matching TRBD2. Germline V gene data show CDR1 as MDHEN and CDR2 as SYDVKM. Germline trimming cut 5 bases from V and 5 bases from J; bases unmatched to any gene: 7. The CDR3 contains 16 residues. Drawing the rest from reference TRBV28 and TRBJ2-4, the complete variable domain is DVKVTQSSRYLVKRTGEKVFLECVQDMDHENMFWYRQDPGLGLRLIYFSYDVKMKEKGDIPEGYSVSREKKERFSLILESASTNQTSMYLCASSPGLAGWQNIQYFGAGTRLSVL.

This CDR3 is CASRPLAGGWEETQYF. CDR3 DNA: TGTGCCAGCAGACCTTTAGCGGGAGGGTGGGAAGAGACCCAGTACTTC. This chain joins TRBV11-1 and TRBJ2-5; 11 bases match TRBD2. Germline loops: CDR1 SGHAT, CDR2 FQDESV (reference sequence). The CDR3 covers 16 residues. The J segment lost 3 bases and the V segment lost 6 bases, leaving 9 bases of the junction unmatched.

This clone was detected a few times. The gene calls are TRBV7-3 and TRBJ2-3, with D possibly TRBD1 on 6 matching bases. The CDR3 is made up of 14 amino acids. V shed 5 bases and J shed 2 bases, with 11 bases lying between them. Per the germline V gene, CDR1 is SGHTA and CDR2 is FQGTGA. CDR3 in amino acids: CASSIRQATDTQYF. As DNA, the CDR3 is TGTGCCAGCAGCATTCGACAGGCCACAGATACGCAGTATTTT.

V is TRBV6-6 and J is TRBJ1-2, with TRBD1 matching 8 bases. Germline assignment: CDR1 MNHNY and CDR2 SVGAGI (reference sequence). The length of the CDR3 is 15 residues. The ends lost 5 bases at V and 8 bases at J; junction bases unmatched: 13. The CDR3 loop is CASSNQGARKKGYTF. In nucleotides, the CDR3 is TGTGCCAGCAGTAATCAGGGGGCGCGAAAAAAGGGCTACACCTTC.

This chain joins TRBV29-1 and TRBJ2-5; D might be TRBD2 (6 bases). The V gene lost 2 bases and the J gene lost 9 bases, with 13 bases spanning the gap. From germline, CDR1 is SQVTM and CDR2 ANQGSEA. This CDR3 region has 12 residues. The CDR3 DNA follows: TGCAGCGTTGAAACAGACCCGGGGGCCCAGTACTTC. It translates to CSVETDPGAQYF.

The rearrangement links TRBV25-1 to TRBJ1-5, with D unclear. The CDR3 sequence is 13 residues long. CDR1 is MGHDK and CDR2 is SYGVNS in the germline V gene. V dropped 2 bases and J dropped 9 bases, with 11 bases sitting between them. This CDR3 reads CASSERESTPQHF. DNA for the CDR3: TGTGCCAGCAGTGAAAGAGAGAGTACGCCCCAGCATTTT.

This clone was counted only a few times. CDR3 nucleotides: TGCGCCAGCAGTAACTTCGGACTAGCGGGATACGAGCAGTACTTC. It is translated as CASSNFGLAGYEQYF. V gene TRBV5-1 combines with J gene TRBJ2-7; 12 bases agree with TRBD2. Unmatched junction bases numbered 7, after V lost 5 bases and J lost 4 bases. This CDR3 region has 15 residues. Germline V CDR1 and CDR2: SGHRS, YFSETQ.

V is TRBV5-1 and J is TRBJ2-5, with D possibly matching TRBD2 (5 bases). V lost 0 bases and J 1 base, leaving 7 bases between the germline ends. Germline assignment: CDR1 SGHRS and CDR2 YFSETQ. This CDR3 region has 14 residues. This CDR3 is CASSLGAVQETQYF. Here the CDR3 DNA reads TGCGCCAGCAGCTTGGGAGCGGTCCAAGAGACCCAGTACTTC.

The chain combines TRBV7-2 with TRBJ2-3, with D possibly matching TRBD1 (6 bases). The V end lost 2 bases, the J end lost 5 bases, and 17 bases lay between the germline ends. This CDR3 is 16 amino acids long. Germline CDR1 is SGHTA and CDR2 is FQGNSA. DNA for the CDR3: TGTGCCAGCAGCTTAAAGACAGGAAGAAGGGAAGATACGCAGTATTTT. Translation: CASSLKTGRREDTQYF.

A few counts support this clone. This chain connects TRBV29-1 to TRBJ2-7; D may be TRBD2 (6 bases). Trimming pared 7 bases from V and 2 bases from J, leaving 21 bases between. The CDR3 covers 15 residues. Germline V CDR1 and CDR2: SQVTM, ANQGSEA. The CDR3 nucleotides read TGCAGCGCGCACGGAGGGAGGCCAGCGCCCTACGAGCAGTACTTC. Translating it yields CSAHGGRPAPYEQYF.

This clone appeared a few times. The chain links TRBV4-2 to TRBJ2-3; TRBD2 agrees at 7 bases. V was clipped by 1 base and J by 2 bases; unmatched bases: 3. The CDR3 spans 15 residues. Germline V CDR1 and CDR2: LGHNA, YNFKEQ. CDR3 region: CASSQGAGATDTQYF. CDR3 nucleotide sequence: TGTGCCAGCAGCCAAGGGGCGGGAGCCACAGATACGCAGTATTTT.

This clone has a handful of counts. This sequence joins TRBV18 and TRBJ2-1, with D perhaps matching TRBD2 (6 bases). Germline V gene sequence: CDR1 KGHSH, CDR2 LQKENI. Trimming cost V 3 bases and J 0 bases, with 12 bases left between them. The CDR3 covers 16 residues. The CDR3 is CASSPLAISSYNEQFF. CDR3 nucleotides: TGTGCCAGCTCACCTCTAGCGATTAGCTCCTACAATGAGCAGTTCTTC.

V is TRBV28 and J is TRBJ2-5, with 12 bases fitting TRBD1. Per germline, CDR1 MDHEN and CDR2 SYDVKM. V dropped 6 bases and J dropped 4; count of bases not matched to a gene: 6. The CDR3 spans 15 residues. The CDR3 loop reads CASRSGQGALETQYF. CDR3 in DNA: TGTGCCAGCAGGTCGGGACAGGGGGCTTTAGAGACCCAGTACTTC.

The chain recombines TRBV4-1 with TRBJ2-3; unclear D gene. The germline V gene has CDR1 MGHRA and CDR2 YSYEKL. The CDR3 totals 18 residues. Trimming pared 3 bases from V and 3 bases from J, leaving 22 bases between. The CDR3 coding sequence is TGCGCCAGCAGCCACTATCCGACCATCCTAGGCCCGACAGATACGCAGTATTTT. Residues: CASSHYPTILGPTDTQYF.

This clone was counted between two and nine times. The chain links TRBV15 to TRBJ1-1; D may be TRBD1 (6 bases). CDR3 length: 13 amino acids. Trimming cost V 4 bases and J 4 bases, with 10 bases left between them. CDR1 and CDR2 from the germline V gene are LNHNV and YYDKDF (reference sequence). CDR3 coding DNA: TGTGCCACCAGCAAGACCAGGGGCACTGAAGCTTTCTTT. Residues: CATSKTRGTEAFF.